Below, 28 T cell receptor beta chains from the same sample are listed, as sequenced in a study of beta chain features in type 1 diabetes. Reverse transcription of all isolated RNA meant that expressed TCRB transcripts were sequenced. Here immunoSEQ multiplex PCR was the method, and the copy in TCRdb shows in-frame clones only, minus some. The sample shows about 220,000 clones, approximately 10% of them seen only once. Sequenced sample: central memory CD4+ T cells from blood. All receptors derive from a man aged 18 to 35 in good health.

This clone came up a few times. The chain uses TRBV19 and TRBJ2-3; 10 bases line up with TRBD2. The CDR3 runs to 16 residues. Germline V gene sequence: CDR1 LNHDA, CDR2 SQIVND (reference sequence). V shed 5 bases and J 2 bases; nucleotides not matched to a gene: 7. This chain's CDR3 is CASSVLAGAFTDTQYF. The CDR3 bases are TGTGCCAGTAGTGTTCTAGCGGGAGCCTTCACAGATACGCAGTATTTT. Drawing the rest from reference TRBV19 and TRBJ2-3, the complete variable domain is DGGITQSPKYLFRKEGQNVTLSCEQNLNHDAMYWYRQDPGQGLRLIYYSQIVNDFQKGDIAEGYSVSREKKESFPLTVTSAQKNPTAFYLCASSVLAGAFTDTQYFGPGTRLTVL.

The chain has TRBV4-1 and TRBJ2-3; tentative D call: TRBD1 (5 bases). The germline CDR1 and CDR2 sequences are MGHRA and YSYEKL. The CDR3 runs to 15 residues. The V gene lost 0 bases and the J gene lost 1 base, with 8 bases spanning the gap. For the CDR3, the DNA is TGCGCCAGCAGCCAAGATTCGACAGGCACAGATACGCAGTATTTT. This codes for CASSQDSTGTDTQYF.

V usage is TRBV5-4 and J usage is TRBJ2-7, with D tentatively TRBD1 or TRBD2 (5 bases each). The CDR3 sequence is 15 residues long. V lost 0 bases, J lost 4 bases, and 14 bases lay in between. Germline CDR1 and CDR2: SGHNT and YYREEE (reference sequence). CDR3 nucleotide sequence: TGTGCCAGCAGCTTGGCTAGCCAGGGCCCATACGAGCAGTACTTC. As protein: CASSLASQGPYEQYF.

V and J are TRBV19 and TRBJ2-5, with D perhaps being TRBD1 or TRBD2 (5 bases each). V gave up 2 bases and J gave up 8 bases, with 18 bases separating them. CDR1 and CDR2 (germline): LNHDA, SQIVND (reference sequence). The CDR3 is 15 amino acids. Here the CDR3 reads CASSIFWGDGVTQYF. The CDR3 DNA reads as TGTGCCAGTAGTATATTTTGGGGCGACGGGGTTACCCAGTACTTC.

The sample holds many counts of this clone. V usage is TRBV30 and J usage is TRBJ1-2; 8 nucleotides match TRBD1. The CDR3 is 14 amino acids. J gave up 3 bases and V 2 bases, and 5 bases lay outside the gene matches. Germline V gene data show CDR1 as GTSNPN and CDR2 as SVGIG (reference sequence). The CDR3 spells CAWSPTGGYYGYTF. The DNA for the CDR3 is TGTGCCTGGAGTCCTACAGGGGGTTACTATGGCTACACCTTC.

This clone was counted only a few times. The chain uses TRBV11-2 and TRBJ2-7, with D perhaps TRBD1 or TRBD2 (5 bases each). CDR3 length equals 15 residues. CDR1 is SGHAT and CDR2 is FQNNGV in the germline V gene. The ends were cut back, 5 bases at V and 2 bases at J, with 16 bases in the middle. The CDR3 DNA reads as TGTGCCAGCAGCAGACTCCGGGGCGGACCCTACGAGCAGTACTTC. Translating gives CASSRLRGGPYEQYF.

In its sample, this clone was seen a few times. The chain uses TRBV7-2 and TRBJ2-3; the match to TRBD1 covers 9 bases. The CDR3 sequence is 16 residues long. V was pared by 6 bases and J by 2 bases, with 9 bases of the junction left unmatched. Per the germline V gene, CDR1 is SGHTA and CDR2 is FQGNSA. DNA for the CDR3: TGTGCCAGCAGTTCCCGGGACAGGGCATTCACAGATACGCAGTATTTT. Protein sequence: CASSSRDRAFTDTQYF.

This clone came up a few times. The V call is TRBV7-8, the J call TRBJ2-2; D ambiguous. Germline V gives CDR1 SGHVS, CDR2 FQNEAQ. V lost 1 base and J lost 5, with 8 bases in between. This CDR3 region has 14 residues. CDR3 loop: CASSLVVRTGELFF. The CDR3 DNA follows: TGTGCCAGCAGCTTAGTGGTGCGGACCGGGGAGCTGTTTTTT.

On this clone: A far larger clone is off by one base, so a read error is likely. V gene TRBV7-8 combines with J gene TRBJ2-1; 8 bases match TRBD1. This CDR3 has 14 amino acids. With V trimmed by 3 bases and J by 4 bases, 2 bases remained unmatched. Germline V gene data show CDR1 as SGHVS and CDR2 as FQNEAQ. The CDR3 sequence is CASSFRDRYNEQFF. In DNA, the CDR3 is TGTGCCAGCAGCTTCCGGGACAGGTACAATGAGCAGTTCTTC.

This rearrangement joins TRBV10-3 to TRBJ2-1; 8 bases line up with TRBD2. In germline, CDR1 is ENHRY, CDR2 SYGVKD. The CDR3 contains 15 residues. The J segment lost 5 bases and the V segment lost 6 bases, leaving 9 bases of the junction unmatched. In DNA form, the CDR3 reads TGTGCCATCAGCCCCCAAGCGGGAGCGGACAATGAGCAGTTCTTC. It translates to CAISPQAGADNEQFF.

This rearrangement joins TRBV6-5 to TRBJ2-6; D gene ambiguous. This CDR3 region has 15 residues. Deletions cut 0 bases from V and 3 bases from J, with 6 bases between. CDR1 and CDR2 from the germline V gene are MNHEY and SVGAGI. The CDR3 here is CASSYSGIGANVLTF. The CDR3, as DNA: TGTGCCAGCAGTTACTCGGGGATTGGGGCCAACGTCCTGACTTTC.

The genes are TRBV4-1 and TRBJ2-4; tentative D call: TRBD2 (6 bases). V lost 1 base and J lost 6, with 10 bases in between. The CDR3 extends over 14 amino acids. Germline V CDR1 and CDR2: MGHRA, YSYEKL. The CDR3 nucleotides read TGCGCCAGCAGCCAAGCGGGGGTATTAAACATTCAGTACTTC. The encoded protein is CASSQAGVLNIQYF.

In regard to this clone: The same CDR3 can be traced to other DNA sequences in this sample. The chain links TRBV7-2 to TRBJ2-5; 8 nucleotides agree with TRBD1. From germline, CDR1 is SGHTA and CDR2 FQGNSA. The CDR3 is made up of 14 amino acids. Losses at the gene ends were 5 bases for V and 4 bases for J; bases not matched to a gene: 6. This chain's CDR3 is CASSPNRGRETQYF. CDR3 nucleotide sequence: TGTGCCAGCAGCCCTAACAGGGGGAGAGAGACCCAGTACTTC.

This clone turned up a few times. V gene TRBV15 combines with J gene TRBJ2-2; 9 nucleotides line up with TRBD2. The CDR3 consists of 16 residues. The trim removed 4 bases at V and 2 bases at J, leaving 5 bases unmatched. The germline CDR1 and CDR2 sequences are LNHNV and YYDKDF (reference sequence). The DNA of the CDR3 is TGTGCCACCAGCAAGTTAGCGGGAGCAAACACCGGGGAGCTGTTTTTT. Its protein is CATSKLAGANTGELFF.

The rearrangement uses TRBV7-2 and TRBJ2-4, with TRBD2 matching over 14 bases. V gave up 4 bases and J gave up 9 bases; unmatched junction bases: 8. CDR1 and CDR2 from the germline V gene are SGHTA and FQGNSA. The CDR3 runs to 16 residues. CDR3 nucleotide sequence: TGTGCCAGCAGCTCAGGACTAGCGGGAGGTGGGGGCATTCAGTACTTC. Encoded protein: CASSSGLAGGGGIQYF.

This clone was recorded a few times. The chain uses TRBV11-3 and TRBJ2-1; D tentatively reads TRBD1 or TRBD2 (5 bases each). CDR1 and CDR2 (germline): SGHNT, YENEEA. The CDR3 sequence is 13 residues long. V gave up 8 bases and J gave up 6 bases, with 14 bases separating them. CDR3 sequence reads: CASAGASSNEQFF. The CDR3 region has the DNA TGTGCCAGCGCCGGGGCAAGTTCCAATGAGCAGTTCTTC.

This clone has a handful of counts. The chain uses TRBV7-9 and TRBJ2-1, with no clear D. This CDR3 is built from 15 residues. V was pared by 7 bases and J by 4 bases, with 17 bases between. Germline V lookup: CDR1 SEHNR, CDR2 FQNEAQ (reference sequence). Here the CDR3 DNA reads TGTGCCAGCACCCAGCTGGTAGCAGATTACAATGAGCAGTTCTTC. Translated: CASTQLVADYNEQFF. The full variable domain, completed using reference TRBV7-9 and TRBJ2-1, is DTGVSQNPRHKITKRGQNVTFRCDPISEHNRLYWYRQTLGQGPEFLTYFQNEAQLEKSRLLSDRFSAERPKGSFSTLEIQRTEQGDSAMYLCASTQLVADYNEQFFGPGTRLTVL.

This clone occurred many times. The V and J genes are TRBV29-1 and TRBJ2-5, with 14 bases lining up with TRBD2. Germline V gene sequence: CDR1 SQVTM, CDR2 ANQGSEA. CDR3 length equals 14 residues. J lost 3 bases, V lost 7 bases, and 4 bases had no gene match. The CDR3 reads CSGTGLAGEETQYF. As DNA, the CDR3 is TGCAGCGGGACGGGACTAGCGGGAGAAGAGACCCAGTACTTC.

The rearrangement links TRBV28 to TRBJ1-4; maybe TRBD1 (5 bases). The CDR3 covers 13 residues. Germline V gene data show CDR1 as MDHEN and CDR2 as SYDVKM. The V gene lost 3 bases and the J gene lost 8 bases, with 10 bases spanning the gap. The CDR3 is CASSLGQIEKLFF. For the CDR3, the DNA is TGTGCCAGCAGTTTGGGGCAAATCGAAAAACTGTTTTTT.

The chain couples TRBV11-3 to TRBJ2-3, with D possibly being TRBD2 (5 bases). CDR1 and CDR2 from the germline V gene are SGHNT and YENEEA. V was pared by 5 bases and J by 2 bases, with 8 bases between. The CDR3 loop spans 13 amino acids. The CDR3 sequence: CASSLGVTDTQYF. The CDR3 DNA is TGTGCCAGCAGCCTCGGGGTCACAGATACGCAGTATTTT.

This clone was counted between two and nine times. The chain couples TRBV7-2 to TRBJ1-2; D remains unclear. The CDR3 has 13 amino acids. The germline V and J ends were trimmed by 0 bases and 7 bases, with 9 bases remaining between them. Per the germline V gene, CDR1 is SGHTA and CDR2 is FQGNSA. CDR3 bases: TGTGCCAGCAGCTTAGCCACAGATTTTGGCTACACCTTC. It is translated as CASSLATDFGYTF.

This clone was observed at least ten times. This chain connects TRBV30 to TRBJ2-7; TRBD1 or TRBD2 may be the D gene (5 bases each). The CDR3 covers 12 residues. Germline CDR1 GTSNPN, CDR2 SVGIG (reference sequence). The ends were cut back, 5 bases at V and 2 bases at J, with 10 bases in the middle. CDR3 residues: CAWGRETYEQYF. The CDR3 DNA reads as TGTGCCTGGGGCAGGGAGACCTACGAGCAGTACTTC.

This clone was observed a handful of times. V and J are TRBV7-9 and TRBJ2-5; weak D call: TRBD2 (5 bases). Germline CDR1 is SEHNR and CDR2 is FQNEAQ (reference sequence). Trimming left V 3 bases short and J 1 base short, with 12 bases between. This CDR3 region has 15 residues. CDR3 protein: CASSFGGTGQETQYF. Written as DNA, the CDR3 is TGTGCCAGCAGCTTCGGAGGAACGGGCCAAGAGACCCAGTACTTC. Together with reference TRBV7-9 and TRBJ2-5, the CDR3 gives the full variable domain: DTGVSQNPRHKITKRGQNVTFRCDPISEHNRLYWYRQTLGQGPEFLTYFQNEAQLEKSRLLSDRFSAERPKGSFSTLEIQRTEQGDSAMYLCASSFGGTGQETQYFGPGTRLLVL.

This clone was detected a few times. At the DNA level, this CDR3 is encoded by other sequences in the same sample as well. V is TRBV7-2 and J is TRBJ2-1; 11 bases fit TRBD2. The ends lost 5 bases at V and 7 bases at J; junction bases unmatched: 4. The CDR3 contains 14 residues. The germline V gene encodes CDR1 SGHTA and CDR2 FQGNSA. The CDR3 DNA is TGTGCCAGCAGCCCGGGACTAGCGGTTAATGAGCAGTTCTTC. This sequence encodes CASSPGLAVNEQFF.

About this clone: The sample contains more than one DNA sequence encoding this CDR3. CDR3 nucleotides: TGTGCCAGCAGCTTAGCGGGAACAGATACGCAGTATTTT. Amino acids: CASSLAGTDTQYF. The chain employs TRBV5-4 and TRBJ2-3, with 7 bases aligning to TRBD2. The V gene end was trimmed by 2 bases and the J gene end by 3 bases; junction bases not matched to a gene: 0. There are 13 residues in the CDR3. The germline CDR1 and CDR2 sequences are SGHNT and YYREEE (reference sequence). The full variable domain, in which reference TRBV5-4 and TRBJ2-3 provide the parts outside the CDR3, is ETGVTQSPTHLIKTRGQQVTLRCSSQSGHNTVSWYQQALGQGPQFIFQYYREEENGRGNFPPRFSGLQFPNYSSELNVNALELDDSALYLCASSLAGTDTQYFGPGTRLTVL.

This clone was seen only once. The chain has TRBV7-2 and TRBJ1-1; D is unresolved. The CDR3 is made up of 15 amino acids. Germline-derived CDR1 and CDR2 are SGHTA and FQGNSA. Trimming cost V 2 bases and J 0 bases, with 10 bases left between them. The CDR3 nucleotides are TGTGCCAGCAGCTTATATCCGGGGATGAACACTGAAGCTTTCTTT. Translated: CASSLYPGMNTEAFF.

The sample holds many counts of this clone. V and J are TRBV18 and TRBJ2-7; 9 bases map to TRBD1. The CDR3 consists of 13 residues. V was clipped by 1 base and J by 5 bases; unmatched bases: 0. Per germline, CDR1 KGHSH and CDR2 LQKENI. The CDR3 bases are TGTGCCAGCTCACCACGGACAGGGGACGAGCAGTACTTC. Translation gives CASSPRTGDEQYF.

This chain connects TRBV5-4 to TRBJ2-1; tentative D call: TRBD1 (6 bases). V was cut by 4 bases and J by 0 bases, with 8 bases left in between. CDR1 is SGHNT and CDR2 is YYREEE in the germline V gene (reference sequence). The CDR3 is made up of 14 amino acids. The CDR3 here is CASSRGSSYNEQFF. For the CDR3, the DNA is TGTGCCAGCAGCAGGGGGAGCTCCTACAATGAGCAGTTCTTC.